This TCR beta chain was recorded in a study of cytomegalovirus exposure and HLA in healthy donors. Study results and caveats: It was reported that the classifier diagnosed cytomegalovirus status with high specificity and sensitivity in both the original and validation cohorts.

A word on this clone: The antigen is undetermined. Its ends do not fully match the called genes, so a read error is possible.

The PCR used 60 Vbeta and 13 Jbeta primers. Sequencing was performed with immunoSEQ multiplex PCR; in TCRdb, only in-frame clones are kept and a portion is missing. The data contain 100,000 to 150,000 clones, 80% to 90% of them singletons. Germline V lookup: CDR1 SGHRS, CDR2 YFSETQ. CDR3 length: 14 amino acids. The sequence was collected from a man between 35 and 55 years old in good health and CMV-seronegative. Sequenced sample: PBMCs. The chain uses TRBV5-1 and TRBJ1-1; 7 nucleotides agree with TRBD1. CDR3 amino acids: CASSLEGANTEAFF. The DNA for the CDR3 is TGTGCCAGCAGCTTGGAGGGGGCGAACACTGAAGCTTTCTTT.